The T cell receptor (beta chain) under discussion was sequenced for a study of patients and donors after allogeneic stem cell transplantation. TCRdb analysed the RT-PCR reads with MiXCR anew, one entry per CDR3 protein. This table has 150,000 to 250,000 distinct CDR3 sequences, 41% appearing once. Germline V gene sequence: CDR1 LGHDT, CDR2 YNNKEL (reference sequence). The CDR3 runs 13 residues. V dropped 3 bases and J dropped 3 bases, with 6 bases sitting between them. Sequencing was done on a sample of blood, either unsorted or a sorted T cell fraction (not recorded which). The receptor comes from a human donor who was either an allogeneic HSCT recipient or a stem cell or donor lymphocyte infusion donor (not recorded which). It is not recorded whose cells these are; they may come from a transplant donor. The rearrangement uses TRBV3-1 and TRBJ1-5, with D possibly matching TRBD1 (5 bases). The CDR3: CASSQGDNQPQHF. Here the CDR3 DNA reads TGTGCCAGCAGCCAGGGGGACAATCAGCCCCAGCATTTT.